Included here is one TCR beta chain sequence, with context. This entry belongs to a study of OX40 agonist ivuxolimab in advanced cancers. The method was immunoSEQ multiplex PCR; TCRdb's version includes in-frame clones alone and lacks a portion of them. The table lists 100,000 or so clones, more than 90% of them singletons, with about 3.4% in the top ten. The sequences come from CD4+ or CD8+ T cells sorted from blood, collected in a trial of the OX40 agonist ivuxolimab. This receptor was taken from an adult with an advanced solid tumor such as melanoma, head and neck, liver or kidney cancer.

The CDR3 sequence: CASSYGAGHYEQYF. DNA of the CDR3: TGTGCCAGCAGTTACGGGGCGGGGCACTACGAGCAGTACTTC. The chain joins TRBV6-5 to TRBJ2-7, with D possibly being TRBD2 (6 bases). This CDR3 region has 14 residues. Germline V lookup: CDR1 MNHEY, CDR2 SVGAGI. Trimming took 2 bases from V and 3 from J, leaving 11 bases between them.